Listed below are T cell receptor beta chains from one sample, sequenced in a study of blood T cell repertoires in COVID-19. Sequencing used immunoSEQ multiplex PCR; TCRdb keeps in-frame clones, though not all of them. This table has over 200,000 clones, about four fifths appearing once. The specimen sequenced was PBMCs or T cells enriched from blood (not recorded which). The source is a man aged 60 to 69 who had recovered from COVID-19. Both conserved end residues are trimmed from each CDR3.

V gene,CDR3 protein
TRBV12-3/TRBV12-4,ASTGVSTDTQY
TRBV7-6,ASSLVSPGGNTEAF
TRBV12-3/TRBV12-4,ASTSGKMTEAF
TRBV7-9,ASSLSGSNGNTIY
TRBV27,ASRDRGSNQPQH
TRBV11-2,ASSSLGSGNEKLF
TRBV4-1,ASSQDRRMTYNEQF
TRBV15,ATSRDRAALVLT
TRBV14,ASSQDQFDRAGANVLT
TRBV29-1,SVDGTGGETQY
TRBV18,ASSPRGVDGYT
TRBV19,ASSAILFGSGELF
TRBV3-1/TRBV3-2,ASSQGGGLSQEQY
TRBV5-4,ASSHPDRGADTQY
TRBV9,ASSPDALYSPLH
TRBV18,ASSLQSQETQY
TRBV5-4,ASSLGGEVGTDTQY
TRBV19,ASATVRGNEQF
TRBV4-3,ASSQDPGREKLF
TRBV5-1,ASSLGARGSVYEQY
TRBV11-3,ASTNPSSYEQY
TRBV30,AWTKGVGYEQY
TRBV15,ATSSWDNNQPQH
TRBV6-5,ASSYGRGGFYEQY
TRBV7-2,ASSLGRQGSYNEQF
TRBV6-6,ASRARSGNTIY
TRBV11-2,ASSGPGLAGNTGELF
TRBV5-1,ASSVQSGGSYNEQF
TRBV5-8,ASTKTGGTYNEQF
TRBV7-9,ASSLLSGGPKGETQY
TRBV12-5,ASGSRDTQY
TRBV9,ASSVRGGGTGAEQY
TRBV6-5,ASTKAQGDEKLF
TRBV4-3,ASSQTMDRNGNTIY
TRBV6-5,ASSQSLDKNIQY
TRBV11-3,ASSLRTGPDSGYT
TRBV2,ASSEAAGDSGNTIY
TRBV9,ASSVKNTGELF
TRBV12-3/TRBV12-4,ASSLQGNNEQF
TRBV15,ATSRDRENYGYT
TRBV9,ASSPRLAVKETQY